Described below is a single T cell receptor (beta chain) sequence and its context. This clonotype occurred a few times. The antigen it recognizes is unknown. No clone much larger than this one lies a single base away; base qualities are absent. Sequencing took place on an Illumina HiSeq 1500. In-frame beta chains were kept once TCRdb had trimmed the public reads at Q25 with fastp and called clones with MiXCR. Duplicate CDR3 protein sequences are folded into a single record with the most common DNA and genes. This sample comprises some 900,000 distinct CDR3 sequences, around a third of them detected only once. The top ten clonotypes cover around 12% of the sample. This sample is part of a study of T cell repertoires in cytomegalovirus infection (dated by TCRdb to the late 2010s). A note on the overall study: Recently identified HLA-C-restricted CMV epitopes, whose presentation resists viral immunomodulation, were targeted by peptide stimulations together with well-studied HLA-B-restricted epitopes. Because public TCR beta signatures pointed to carriage of CMV infection together with the matching HLA type, the HLA type of each donor mattered for the analysis.

The treatment or condition label on this specimen signifies: in vitro stimulation with specific CMV peptide epitopes to enrich CMV-specific T cells. Points the paper makes about the study in general: The ex vivo response was dominated by HLA-C-restricted CMV-specific TCR beta clonotypes, which also provided the single most frequent clonotype in two of eight donors. In both this cohort and an independent cohort of under 450 donors, the cumulative frequency of public TCR beta family members distinguished carriers of CMV infection plus the relevant HLA type.

The material sequenced was cultured CD8+ T cells from PBMCs, taken from culture after CMV antigen stimulation. This clonotype originated in a human donor in good health (CMV status not recorded). Some clones in this sample may be carry-over from other donors' samples.

At the DNA level, the sequence is TGTGCCAGTAGTGCCACGGGGGCGAATCAGCCCCAGCATTTT. Its protein product is CASSATGANQPQHF. The chain couples TRBV19 to TRBJ1-5; 6 matching bases give a weak D call of TRBD1. The CDR3 runs 14 amino acids, cysteine and phenylalanine included. Only the CDR3 DNA stays, 42 bases, in frame from base 1. The germline V gene (reference sequence) sets CDR1 to LNHDA and CDR2 to SQIVND. Trimming at the junction amounts to 5 bases on V and 4 bases on J, and the germline ends lie 12 bases apart.